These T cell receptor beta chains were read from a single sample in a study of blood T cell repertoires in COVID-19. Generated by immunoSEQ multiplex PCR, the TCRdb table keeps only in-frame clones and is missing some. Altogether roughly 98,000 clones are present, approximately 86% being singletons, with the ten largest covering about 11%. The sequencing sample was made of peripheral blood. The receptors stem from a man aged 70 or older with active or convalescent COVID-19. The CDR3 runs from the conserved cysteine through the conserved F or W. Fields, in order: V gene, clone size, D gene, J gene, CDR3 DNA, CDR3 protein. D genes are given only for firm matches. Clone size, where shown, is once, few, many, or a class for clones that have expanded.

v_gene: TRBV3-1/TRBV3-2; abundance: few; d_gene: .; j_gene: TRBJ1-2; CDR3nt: TGTGCCAGCAGCCAAAGTTCGTCAGGCATCTATGGCTACACCTTC; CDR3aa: CASSQSSSGIYGYTF
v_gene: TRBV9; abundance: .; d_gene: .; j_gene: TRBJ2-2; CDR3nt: TGTGCCAGCAGCCCTAACTCGGACACCGGGGAGCTGTTTTTT; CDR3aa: CASSPNSDTGELFF
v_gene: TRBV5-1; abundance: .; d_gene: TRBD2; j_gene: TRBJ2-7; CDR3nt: TGCGCCAGCAGTAAGAGCGGGGGGATCGACGAGCAGTACTTC; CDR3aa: CASSKSGGIDEQYF
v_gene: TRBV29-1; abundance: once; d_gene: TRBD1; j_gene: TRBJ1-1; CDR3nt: TGCAGCGTTGAGTACAGGGGGGACACTGAAGCTTTCTTT; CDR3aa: CSVEYRGDTEAFF
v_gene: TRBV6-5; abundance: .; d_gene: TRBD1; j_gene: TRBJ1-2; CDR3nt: TGTGCCAGCAGTCCCACAGGGGGCTTCTATGGCTACACCTTC; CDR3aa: CASSPTGGFYGYTF
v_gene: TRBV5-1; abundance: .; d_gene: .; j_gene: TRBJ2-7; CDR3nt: TGCGCCAGCAGCTTGGGAGGTTCGGTGGTCCCCACCTACGAGCAGTACTTC; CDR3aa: CASSLGGSVVPTYEQYF
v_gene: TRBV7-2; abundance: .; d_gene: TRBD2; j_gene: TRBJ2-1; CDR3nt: TGTGCCAGCAGCTTACGGGGTAGCGGGGGGGCTCTCCCTGAGCAGTTCTTC; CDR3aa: CASSLRGSGGALPEQFF
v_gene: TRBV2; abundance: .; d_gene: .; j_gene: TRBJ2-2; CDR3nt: TGTGCCAGCACGCAGGGGAACACCGGGGAGCTGTTTTTT; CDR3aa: CASTQGNTGELFF
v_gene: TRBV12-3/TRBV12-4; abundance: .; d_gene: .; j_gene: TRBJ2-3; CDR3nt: TGTGCCAGCGGACAGATCACAGATACGCAGTATTTT; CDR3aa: CASGQITDTQYF
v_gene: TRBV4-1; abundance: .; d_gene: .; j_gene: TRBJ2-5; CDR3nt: TGCGCCAGCAGCCAAGATCCCCGAGGAGGGGAGACCCAGTACTTC; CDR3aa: CASSQDPRGGETQYF
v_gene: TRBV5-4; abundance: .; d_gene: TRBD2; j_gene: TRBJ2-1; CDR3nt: TGTGCCAGCAGCTTGAGGCGGGGGGATGGTGAGCAGTTCTTC; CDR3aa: CASSLRRGDGEQFF
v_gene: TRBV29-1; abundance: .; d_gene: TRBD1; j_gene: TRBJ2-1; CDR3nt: TGCAGCGTTCGTGGGACAGGGGTCTACAATGAGCAGTTCTTC; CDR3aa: CSVRGTGVYNEQFF
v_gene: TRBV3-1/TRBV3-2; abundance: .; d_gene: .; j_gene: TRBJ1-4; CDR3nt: TGTGCCAGCAGCCAAACAACCGCAGGGCGGGAGTCAGGAAAACTGTTTTTT; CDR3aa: CASSQTTAGRESGKLFF
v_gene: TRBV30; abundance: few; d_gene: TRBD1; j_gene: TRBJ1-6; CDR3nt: TGTGCCTGCTCCAGGGGGTATAATTCACCCCTCCACTTT; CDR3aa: CACSRGYNSPLHF
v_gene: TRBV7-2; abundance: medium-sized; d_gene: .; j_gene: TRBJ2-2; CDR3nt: TGTGCCAGCAGCTTAGCCCCGGGCGGGGAGCTGTTTTTT; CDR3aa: CASSLAPGGELFF
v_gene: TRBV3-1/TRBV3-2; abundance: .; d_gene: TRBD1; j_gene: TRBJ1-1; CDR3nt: TGTGCCAGCAGCCTTCGACAGGGGGGCACTGAAGCTTTCTTT; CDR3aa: CASSLRQGGTEAFF
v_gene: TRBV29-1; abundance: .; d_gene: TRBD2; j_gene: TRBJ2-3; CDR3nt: TGCAGCGTTGAAAAGACTAGCGGGGTCAGCACAGATACGCAGTATTTT; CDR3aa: CSVEKTSGVSTDTQYF
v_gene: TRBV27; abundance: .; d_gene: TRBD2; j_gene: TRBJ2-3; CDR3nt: TGTGCCAGCAGTTTTCTCGGGGGGGATAAAGATACGCAGTATTTT; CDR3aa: CASSFLGGDKDTQYF
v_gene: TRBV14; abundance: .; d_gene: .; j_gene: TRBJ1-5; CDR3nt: TGTGCCAGCAGCCAAGATCCTCTGCTACGGGAACCCCAGCATTTT; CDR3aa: CASSQDPLLREPQHF
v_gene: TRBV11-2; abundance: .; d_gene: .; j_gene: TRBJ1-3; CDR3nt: TGTGCCAGCGGCGGCGCTGGAAACACCATATATTTT; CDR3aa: CASGGAGNTIYF
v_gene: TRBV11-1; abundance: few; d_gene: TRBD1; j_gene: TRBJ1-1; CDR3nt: TGTGCCAGCAGCCCCGACAGGGGGGCTGGGACTGAAGCTTTCTTT; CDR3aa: CASSPDRGAGTEAFF
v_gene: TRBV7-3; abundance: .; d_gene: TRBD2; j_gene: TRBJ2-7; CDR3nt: TGTGCCAGCAGCCCAGGACTAGCGGCGGCCTCCTACGAGCAGTACTTC; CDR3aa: CASSPGLAAASYEQYF
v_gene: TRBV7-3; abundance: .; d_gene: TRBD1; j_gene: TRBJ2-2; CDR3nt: TGTGCCAGCAGCTTATTTGACAGGGGCACCGGGGAGCTGTTTTTT; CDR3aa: CASSLFDRGTGELFF
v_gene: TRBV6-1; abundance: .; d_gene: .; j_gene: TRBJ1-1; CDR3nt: TGTGCCAGCAGTGAAGCGCGAAGGGGCGCTGAAGCTTTCTTT; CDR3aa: CASSEARRGAEAFF
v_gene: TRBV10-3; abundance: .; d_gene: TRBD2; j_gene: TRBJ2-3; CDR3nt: TGTGCCATCAGTGAGTCGGGGACTAGCGGAGATACGCAGTATTTT; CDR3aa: CAISESGTSGDTQYF
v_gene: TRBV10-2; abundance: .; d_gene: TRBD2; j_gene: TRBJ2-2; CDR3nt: TGCGCCAGCAGTGGAGCGGGGGGTCTGAACACCGGGGAGCTGTTTTTT; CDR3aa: CASSGAGGLNTGELFF
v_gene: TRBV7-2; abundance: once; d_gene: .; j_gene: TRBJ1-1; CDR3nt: TGTGCCAGCAGCCCTACCCCGGCAGGCGCTGAAGCTTTCTTT; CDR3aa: CASSPTPAGAEAFF
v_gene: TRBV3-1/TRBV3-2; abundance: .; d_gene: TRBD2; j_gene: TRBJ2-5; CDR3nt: TGTGCCAGCAGCCAAGATTGGCGCGGGGGGGCCAGAGAGACCCAGTACTTC; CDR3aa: CASSQDWRGGARETQYF
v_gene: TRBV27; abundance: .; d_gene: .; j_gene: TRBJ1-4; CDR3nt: TGTGCCAGCAGTTTTAAAAGGGGAAAACTGTTTTTT; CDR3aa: CASSFKRGKLFF
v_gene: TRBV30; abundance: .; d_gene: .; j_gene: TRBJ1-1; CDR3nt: TGTGCCTGGAGTGTACTTGGGAAACTGAGGGACACTGAAGCTTTCTTT; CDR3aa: CAWSVLGKLRDTEAFF
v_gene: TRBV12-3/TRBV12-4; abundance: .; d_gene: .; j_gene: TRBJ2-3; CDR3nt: TGTGCCAGCAGTTTTTTCGGGGATACGCAGTATTTT; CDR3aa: CASSFFGDTQYF
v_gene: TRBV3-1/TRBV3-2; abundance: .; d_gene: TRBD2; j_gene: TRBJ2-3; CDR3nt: TGTGCCAGCAGCCTTGGGAGCGGGGGGGCCGGCACAGATACGCAGTATTTT; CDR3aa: CASSLGSGGAGTDTQYF
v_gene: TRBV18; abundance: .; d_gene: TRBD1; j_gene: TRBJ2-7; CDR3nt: TGTGCCAGCTCACCGAACCGGGACAGCGTGACCGAGCAGTACTTC; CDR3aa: CASSPNRDSVTEQYF
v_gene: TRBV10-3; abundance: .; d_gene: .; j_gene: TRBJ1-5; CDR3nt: TGTGCCATCAGTGAAGAGTATCATCAGCCCCAGCATTTT; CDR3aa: CAISEEYHQPQHF
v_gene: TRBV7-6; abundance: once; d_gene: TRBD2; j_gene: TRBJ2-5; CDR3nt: TGTGCCAGCAGCTTAGCGGCTAGCGGGAAAGAGACCCAGTACTTC; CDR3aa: CASSLAASGKETQYF
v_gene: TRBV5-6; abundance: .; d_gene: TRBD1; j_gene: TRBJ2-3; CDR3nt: TGTGCCAGCAGCGCGAGGACAGGGAGAGATACGCAGTATTTT; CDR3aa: CASSARTGRDTQYF
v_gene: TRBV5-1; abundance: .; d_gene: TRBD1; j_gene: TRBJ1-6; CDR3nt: TGCGCCAGCAGCTCCGGACAGGCGAACTATAATTCACCCCTCCACTTT; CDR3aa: CASSSGQANYNSPLHF
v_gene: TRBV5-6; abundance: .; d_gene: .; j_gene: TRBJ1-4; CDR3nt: TGTGCCAGCAGCTTGGGGTCGTGGGGCGCCGATGAAAAACTGTTTTTT; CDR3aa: CASSLGSWGADEKLFF
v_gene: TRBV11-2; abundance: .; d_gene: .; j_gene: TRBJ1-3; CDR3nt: TGTGCCAGCAGCTTAGCCGGGAACTCTGGAAACACCATATATTTT; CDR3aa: CASSLAGNSGNTIYF
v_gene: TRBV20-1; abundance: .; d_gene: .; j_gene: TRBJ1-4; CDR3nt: TGCAGTGCTAGACAGGGTGAAAAACTGTTTTTT; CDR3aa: CSARQGEKLFF
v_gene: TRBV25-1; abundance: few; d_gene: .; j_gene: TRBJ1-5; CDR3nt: TGTGCCAGCAGTAGGGGGTTTAGCAATCAGCCCCAGCATTTT; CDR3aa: CASSRGFSNQPQHF
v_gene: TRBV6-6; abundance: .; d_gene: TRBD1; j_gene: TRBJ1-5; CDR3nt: TGTGCCAGCAGCCGACCAGGGGGACAGCCCCAGCATTTT; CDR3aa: CASSRPGGQPQHF
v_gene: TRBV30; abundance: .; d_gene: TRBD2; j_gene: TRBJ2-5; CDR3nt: TGTGCCTACCCTCGGCGGGAGGAGGGGGAGACCCAGTACTTC; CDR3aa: CAYPRREEGETQYF
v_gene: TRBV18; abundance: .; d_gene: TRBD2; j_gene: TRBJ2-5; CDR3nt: TGTGCCAGCTCACTATACGGGACTAGGGATCGAGAGACCCAGTACTTC; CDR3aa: CASSLYGTRDRETQYF
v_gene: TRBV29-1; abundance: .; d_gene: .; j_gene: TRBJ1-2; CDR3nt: TGCATCGGCGGGGGGAACTATGGCTACACCTTC; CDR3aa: CIGGGNYGYTF
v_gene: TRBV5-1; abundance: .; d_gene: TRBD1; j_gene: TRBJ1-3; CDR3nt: TGCGCCAGCAGCTCCGGACAGGGGAGCTCTGGAAACACCATATATTTT; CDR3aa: CASSSGQGSSGNTIYF
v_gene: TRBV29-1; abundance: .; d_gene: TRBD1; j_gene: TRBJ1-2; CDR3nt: TGCAGCGTTAACCCGACAGGGGGCAACTATGGCTACACCTTC; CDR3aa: CSVNPTGGNYGYTF
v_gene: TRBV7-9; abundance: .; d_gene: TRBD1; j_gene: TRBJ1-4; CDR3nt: TGTGCCAGCAGCATACAGGGGTCGGGAGAAAAACTGTTTTTT; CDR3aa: CASSIQGSGEKLFF
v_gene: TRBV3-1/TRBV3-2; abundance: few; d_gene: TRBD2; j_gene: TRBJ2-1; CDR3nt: TGTGCCAGCAGCCGATCAACTAGCGACATTAACAATGAGCAGTTCTTC; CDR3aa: CASSRSTSDINNEQFF
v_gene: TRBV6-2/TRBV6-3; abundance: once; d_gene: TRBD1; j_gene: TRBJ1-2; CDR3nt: TGTGCCAGCAGTTCCCGGGACAGTCGCGGCTACACCTTC; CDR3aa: CASSSRDSRGYTF
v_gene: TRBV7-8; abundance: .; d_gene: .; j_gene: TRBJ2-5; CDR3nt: TGTGCCAGCAGCTTAGGGACAACCCAAGAGACCCAGTACTTC; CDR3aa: CASSLGTTQETQYF
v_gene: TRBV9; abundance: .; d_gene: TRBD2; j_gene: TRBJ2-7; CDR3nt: TGTGCCAGCAGCGCGGCTAGCGGGGGGACCTACGAGCAGTACTTC; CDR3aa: CASSAASGGTYEQYF
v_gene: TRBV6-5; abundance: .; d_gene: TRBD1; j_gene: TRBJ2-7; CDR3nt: TGTGCCAGCAGCCAGGGGGGACAGGGTACCTACGAGCAGTACTTC; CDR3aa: CASSQGGQGTYEQYF
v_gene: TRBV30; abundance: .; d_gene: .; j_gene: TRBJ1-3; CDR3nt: TGTGCCTGGAGTGTAGGGGGCTCTGGAAACACCATATATTTT; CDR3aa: CAWSVGGSGNTIYF
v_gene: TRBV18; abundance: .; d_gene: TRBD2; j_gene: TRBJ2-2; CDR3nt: TGTGCCAGCTCACCTAGCGGGGGGGCCGCCACCGGGGAGCTGTTTTTT; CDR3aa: CASSPSGGAATGELFF